Below, 25 T cell receptor beta chains from the same sample are listed, as sequenced in a study of cytomegalovirus exposure and HLA in healthy donors. PCR employed 60 Vbeta and 13 Jbeta primers. TCRdb keeps only in-frame clones here, not all; method: immunoSEQ multiplex PCR. Of approximately 210,000 clones detected, roughly 80% appear once; the ten largest clones hold 2% to 2.5%. What was sequenced was PBMCs. The origin of the receptors is a woman aged 30 to 39 in good health and CMV-seropositive.

This chain connects TRBV6-6 to TRBJ1-6, with a weak D call TRBD1 (6 bases). Germline loops: CDR1 MNHNY, CDR2 SVGAGI (reference sequence). CDR3 length: 15 residues. V lost 7 bases to trimming and J lost 7 bases, with 17 bases between them. In DNA form, the CDR3 reads TGTGCCAGCAAGGGTCTGGCAGGGGTGAATTCACCCCTCCACTTT. Amino acid sequence: CASKGLAGVNSPLHF.

The CDR3 DNA reads as TGTGCCAGTAGTGTATTTTCGACTAGCGGGAAACAAATTACCCGCACAGATACGCAGTATTTT. It yields the protein CASSVFSTSGKQITRTDTQYF. V usage is TRBV19 and J usage is TRBJ2-3; 11 bases map to TRBD2. The germline V gene has CDR1 LNHDA and CDR2 SQIVND (reference sequence). The junction had 20 bases not matched to a gene; V was cut back by 5 bases and J by 1 base. The CDR3 runs to 21 residues. The full variable domain, rest sourced from reference TRBV19 and TRBJ2-3, is DGGITQSPKYLFRKEGQNVTLSCEQNLNHDAMYWYRQDPGQGLRLIYYSQIVNDFQKGDIAEGYSVSREKKESFPLTVTSAQKNPTAFYLCASSVFSTSGKQITRTDTQYFGPGTRLTVL.

In this sample, this clone turned up a few times. The V gene is TRBV19, the J gene TRBJ2-4; 12 nucleotides match TRBD2. The CDR3 has 18 amino acids. The V segment lost 4 bases and the J segment 1 base; nucleotides outside the gene matches: 8. CDR1 LNHDA and CDR2 SQIVND come from the germline V gene (reference sequence). In DNA form, the CDR3 reads TGTGCCAGTAGTACCCTGACTAGCGGGAGCGTTGCCAAAAACATTCAGTACTTC. Protein product: CASSTLTSGSVAKNIQYF.

The chain employs TRBV6-5 and TRBJ2-5; 10 bases line up with TRBD1. Gene TRBJ2-7 matches the end of the DNA better, so the J call may be wrong. CDR1 MNHEY and CDR2 SVGAGI come from the germline V gene. This CDR3 has 14 residues. The CDR3 reads CASRRQGASNEQYF. CDR3 nucleotide sequence: TGTGCCAGCAGGAGACAGGGGGCGTCGAACGAGCAGTACTTC.

The chain carries TRBV28 and TRBJ2-6; a possible D gene is TRBD1 (5 bases). CDR3 length: 14 amino acids. Germline V gene lookup returns CDR1 MDHEN and CDR2 SYDVKM. Deletions cut 7 bases from V and 1 base from J, with 8 bases between. CDR3 protein: CASIPGSGANVLTF. Written as DNA, the CDR3 is TGTGCCAGCATCCCAGGGTCTGGGGCCAACGTCCTGACTTTC. Drawing the rest from reference TRBV28 and TRBJ2-6, the complete variable domain is DVKVTQSSRYLVKRTGEKVFLECVQDMDHENMFWYRQDPGLGLRLIYFSYDVKMKEKGDIPEGYSVSREKKERFSLILESASTNQTSMYLCASIPGSGANVLTFGAGSRLTVL.

The chain links TRBV19 to TRBJ2-2; the D gene is possibly TRBD1 (6 bases). Deletions cut 2 bases from V and 7 bases from J, with 14 bases between. CDR3 length: 15 residues. CDR1 and CDR2 from the germline V gene are LNHDA and SQIVND (reference sequence). The CDR3 reads CASSIMWGPNGELFF. The DNA for the CDR3 is TGTGCCAGTAGTATAATGTGGGGGCCTAACGGGGAGCTGTTTTTT.

The genes are TRBV19 and TRBJ2-5, with 12 bases identical to TRBD2. V shed 6 bases, J shed 1 base, and the junction held 0 bases outside the gene matches. The CDR3 covers 14 residues. The V gene's germline CDR1 is LNHDA and CDR2 SQIVND (reference sequence). CDR3 in DNA: TGTGCCAGTAGGACTAGCGGGGGCCAAGAGACCCAGTACTTC. It specifies CASRTSGGQETQYF.

Only a few counts were recorded for this clone. The chain combines TRBV6-5 with TRBJ1-1; 9 bases line up with TRBD1. The CDR3 consists of 12 residues. The J segment lost 7 bases and the V segment lost 6 bases, leaving 3 bases of the junction unmatched. Germline V gene data show CDR1 as MNHEY and CDR2 as SVGAGI. CDR3 coding DNA: TGTGCCAGCAGAAGACAGGGGGTTGAAGCTTTCTTT. As protein: CASRRQGVEAFF.

The CDR3 loop reads CASSPELVGTNVLTF. CDR3 bases: TGCGCCAGCAGCCCGGAACTTGTCGGGACCAACGTCCTGACTTTC. V is TRBV5-1 and J is TRBJ2-6, with D perhaps matching TRBD2 (5 bases). Trimming stripped 4 bases from V and 8 bases from J, with 16 bases between. Looked up from germline, CDR1 is SGHRS and CDR2 is YFSETQ. The length of the CDR3 is 15 residues.

V usage is TRBV5-1 and J usage is TRBJ2-7, with 14 bases aligning to TRBD2. V lost 4 bases and J lost 4; bases outside the gene matches: 7. The germline V gene has CDR1 SGHRS and CDR2 YFSETQ. The CDR3 covers 16 residues. CDR3 nucleotide sequence: TGCGCCAGCAGCCCCCGGGGGACTAGCGGGAGTTACGAGCAGTACTTC. It is translated as CASSPRGTSGSYEQYF.

This clone was recorded once. This chain joins TRBV5-1 and TRBJ2-5; 9 nucleotides line up with TRBD1. This CDR3 has 15 residues. The germline V gene encodes CDR1 SGHRS and CDR2 YFSETQ. Trimming took 4 bases from V and 5 from J; bases not matched to a gene: 9. For the CDR3, the DNA is TGCGCCAGCAGCCCGGGACAGGGATTGGAGGAGACCCAGTACTTC. Protein product: CASSPGQGLEETQYF.

This clone showed up just once. The genes are TRBV7-2 and TRBJ2-7; D is possibly TRBD2 (6 bases). CDR1 SGHTA and CDR2 FQGNSA come from the germline V gene. CDR3 length: 15 residues. V was trimmed by 5 bases and J by 0 bases, leaving 14 bases between them. The CDR3 DNA is TGTGCCAGCAGCCCGTTGGGGGGATCCTCCTACGAGCAGTACTTC. Translated, it gives CASSPLGGSSYEQYF. The full variable domain, in which reference TRBV7-2 and TRBJ2-7 provide the parts outside the CDR3, is GAGVSQSPSNKVTEKGKDVELRCDPISGHTALYWYRQSLGQGLEFLIYFQGNSAPDKSGLPSDRFSAERTGGSVSTLTIQRTQQEDSAVYLCASSPLGGSSYEQYFGPGTRLTVT.

The rearrangement uses TRBV5-1 and TRBJ2-1; 7 nucleotides align to TRBD2. The length of the CDR3 is 14 residues. V lost 5 bases, J lost 4 bases, and 6 bases stayed unmatched. The germline V gene encodes CDR1 SGHRS and CDR2 YFSETQ. CDR3 DNA: TGCGCCAGCAGGGAGACTAGCTATTACAATGAGCAGTTCTTC. Its translation is CASRETSYYNEQFF. Filled out from reference TRBV5-1 and TRBJ2-1, the complete variable domain reads KAGVTQTPRYLIKTRGQQVTLSCSPISGHRSVSWYQQTPGQGLQFLFEYFSETQRNKGNFPGRFSGRQFSNSRSEMNVSTLELGDSALYLCASRETSYYNEQFFGPGTRLTVL.

This clone was observed a few times. The chain combines TRBV18 with TRBJ1-1, with D possibly matching TRBD1 (6 bases). V was pared by 7 bases and J by 5 bases, with 14 bases between. The CDR3 is 13 amino acids. The V gene's germline CDR1 is KGHSH and CDR2 LQKENI. The CDR3 nucleotides are TGTGCCAGCTTCCGACAGGTAGAAACTGAAGCTTTCTTT. Amino acid sequence: CASFRQVETEAFF.

This chain connects TRBV7-9 to TRBJ1-1; D perhaps matches TRBD1 (5 bases). Germline V gene lookup returns CDR1 SEHNR and CDR2 FQNEAQ (reference sequence). CDR3 length: 14 residues. V was shortened by 5 bases and J by 1 base, with 11 bases between the two germline ends. As DNA, the CDR3 is TGTGCCAGCAGCCCCTCCCAGGGGAACACTGAAGCTTTCTTT. Translation gives CASSPSQGNTEAFF.

This chain connects TRBV29-1 to TRBJ1-1, with D perhaps TRBD1 (5 bases). Trimming cost V 1 base and J 4 bases, with 13 bases left between them. The CDR3 runs 14 residues. Germline V gives CDR1 SQVTM, CDR2 ANQGSEA. The CDR3 coding sequence is TGCAGCGTTGAAGGCGAATACAGGAGCACTGAAGCTTTCTTT. Its protein product is CSVEGEYRSTEAFF.

The chain is built from TRBV6-5 and TRBJ1-1, with D uncertain. This CDR3 is built from 15 residues. Trimming removed 3 bases from V and 7 bases from J, with 18 bases in between. Germline CDR1 and CDR2: MNHEY and SVGAGI. DNA of the CDR3: TGTGCCAGCAGTTATTTTTCTGTGAGGGCGGTTGAAGCTTTCTTT. Amino acid sequence: CASSYFSVRAVEAFF.

This chain joins TRBV5-4 and TRBJ2-5; D is undetermined. The J call may not be correct, given that the DNA end is closer to TRBJ2-7. The CDR3 runs 14 residues. The germline CDR1 and CDR2 sequences are SGHNT and YYREEE (reference sequence). The CDR3 DNA is TGTGCCAGCAGCTTGTCGTCCACCTCCTACGAGCAGTACTTC. Amino acid sequence: CASSLSSTSYEQYF.

V and J are TRBV7-9 and TRBJ1-2; 9 bases map to TRBD1. The length of the CDR3 is 14 residues. With 5 bases clipped from V and 3 bases from J, the junction kept 4 bases outside the gene matches. Germline loops: CDR1 SEHNR, CDR2 FQNEAQ (reference sequence). The CDR3 sequence is CASSRTGEDYGYTF. The DNA for the CDR3 is TGTGCCAGCAGCCGGACAGGGGAGGACTATGGCTACACCTTC.

This chain joins TRBV28 and TRBJ2-1; TRBD2 aligns across 7 bases. CDR3 size: 15 residues. V was clipped by 3 bases and J by 3 bases; unmatched bases: 5. The V gene's germline CDR1 is MDHEN and CDR2 SYDVKM. CDR3 coding DNA: TGTGCCAGCAGTTTCCGGGGGGTCTACTACAATGAGCAGTTCTTC. It specifies CASSFRGVYYNEQFF.

The chain links TRBV18 to TRBJ2-7; a weak D match, TRBD1 (5 bases). The CDR3 is 14 residues long. Germline-derived CDR1 and CDR2 are KGHSH and LQKENI. V lost 3 bases and J 2 bases, leaving 11 bases between the germline ends. The CDR3, as DNA: TGTGCCAGCTCACCGGGGCGAACAACCTACGAGCAGTACTTC. The encoded protein is CASSPGRTTYEQYF.

In this sample, this clone turned up once. V usage is TRBV19 and J usage is TRBJ1-6, with D possibly matching TRBD1 (6 bases). Looked up from germline, CDR1 is LNHDA and CDR2 is SQIVND (reference sequence). Trimming removed 1 base from V and 7 bases from J, with 11 bases in between. This CDR3 comprises 15 residues. This CDR3 reads CASSIVRGGNSPLHF. CDR3 bases: TGTGCCAGTAGTATAGTGAGGGGGGGGAATTCACCCCTCCACTTT.

The rearrangement joins TRBV27 to TRBJ2-1, with 10 bases matching TRBD2. Germline V gene lookup returns CDR1 MNHEY and CDR2 SMNVEV (reference sequence). The CDR3 has 15 amino acids. V shed 3 bases, J shed 4 bases, and the junction held 3 bases outside the gene matches. The CDR3 sequence: CASSFSGGSYNEQFF. CDR3 coding DNA: TGTGCCAGCAGTTTTAGCGGGGGGAGTTACAATGAGCAGTTCTTC.

The chain carries TRBV6-6 and TRBJ1-2; the D gene is possibly TRBD1 (5 bases). This CDR3 is built from 13 residues. CDR1 is MNHNY and CDR2 is SVGAGI in the germline V gene (reference sequence). V was trimmed by 11 bases and J by 0 bases, leaving 13 bases between them. CDR3: CAVTGLPNYGYTF. Here the CDR3 DNA reads TGTGCCGTTACAGGACTACCTAACTATGGCTACACCTTC.

The V call is TRBV5-1, the J call TRBJ2-3; 11 nucleotides agree with TRBD2. The V gene's germline CDR1 is SGHRS and CDR2 YFSETQ. V shed 5 bases and J 4 bases; nucleotides not matched to a gene: 6. This CDR3 is 15 amino acids long. CDR3 in amino acids: CASRRTSGFADTQYF. CDR3 in DNA: TGCGCCAGCAGGAGGACTAGCGGGTTCGCAGATACGCAGTATTTT.